The sequence of this TCR beta chain was determined in a study of blood T cell repertoires in COVID-19. On the study more broadly: Italy, Spain and the United States were the sources of the convalescent and acute COVID-19 samples. PBMCs, B-cell-depleted T cells, or T cells were the source of the cDNA or gDNA that made up the material.

Per germline, CDR1 SGHDT and CDR2 YYEEEE. V gave up 4 bases and J gave up 3 bases; unmatched junction bases: 13. The CDR3 length is 16 residues. Participants were aged roughly 18 to 90 years, lived in 24 US areas, and enrolled virtually. Recovery meant two consecutive negative NP/OP PCR tests, professional clearance, or resolved symptoms. Libraries were prepared by immunoSEQ multiplex PCR; TCRdb keeps only in-frame clonotypes and omits some of them. The sample includes about 270,000 clones, roughly nine tenths of them seen just once. The rearrangement links TRBV5-6 to TRBJ2-7, with 7 bases lining up with TRBD1. The clonotype comes from a young woman who had recovered from COVID-19. Sequenced: PBMCs or T cells enriched from blood (not recorded which). The CDR3 region has the DNA TGTGCCAGCAGCCCCCAGGTCGGGACAGCCTTCTACGAGCAGTACTTC. Its protein is CASSPQVGTAFYEQYF.